Listed here is a single TCR beta chain. Its antigen remains unknown. This CDR3 contains 15 residues. CDR1 is SQVTM and CDR2 is ANQGSEA in the germline V gene. Trimming took off 8 bases at V and 0 bases at J, with 17 bases between the two ends. The source of the sample is a study of shared clonotypes between healthy human individuals. Across the study: Three plates each covered CD4 naive and memory; CD8 naive two, CD8 memory one. Study-level points and caveats: The study found lower generation probabilities in non-shared clonotypes than in those shared by all four donors.

The assay was immunoSEQ multiplex PCR, and TCRdb's table has in-frame clones only and misses some. There are 300,000 to 400,000 clones in the sample; roughly 84% occur only once, and roughly 17% lies in the top ten. This receptor was obtained from a man younger than 30 in good health. The chain employs TRBV29-1 and TRBJ1-3; D might be TRBD1 (6 bases). Material for sequencing was memory CD8+ T cells sorted from blood. Subset indicated: CD45RO+ cells pooled with CCR7-negative TemRA cells. CDR3 nucleotides: TGCAGCATAGAAACAGGGTCAAGCTCTGGAAACACCATATATTTT. Protein: CSIETGSSSGNTIYF. The full variable domain, completed using reference TRBV29-1 and TRBJ1-3, is SAVISQKPSRDICQRGTSLTIQCQVDSQVTMMFWYRQQPGQSLTLIATANQGSEATYESGFVIDKFPISRPNLTFSTLTVSNMSPEDSSIYLCSIETGSSSGNTIYFGEGSWLTVV.